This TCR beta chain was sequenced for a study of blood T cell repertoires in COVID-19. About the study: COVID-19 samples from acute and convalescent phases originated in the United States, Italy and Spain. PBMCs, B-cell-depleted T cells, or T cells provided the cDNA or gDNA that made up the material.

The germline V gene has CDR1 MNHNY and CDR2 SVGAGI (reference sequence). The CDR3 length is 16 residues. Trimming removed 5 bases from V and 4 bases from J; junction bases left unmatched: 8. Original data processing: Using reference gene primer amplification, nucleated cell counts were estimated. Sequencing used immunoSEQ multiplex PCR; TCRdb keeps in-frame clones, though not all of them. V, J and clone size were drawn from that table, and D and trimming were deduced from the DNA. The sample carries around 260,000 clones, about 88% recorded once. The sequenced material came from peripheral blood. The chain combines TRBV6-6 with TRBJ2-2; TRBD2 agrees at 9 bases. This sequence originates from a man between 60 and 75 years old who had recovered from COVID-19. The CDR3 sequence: CASSQSKRGVTGELFF. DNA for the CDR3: TGTGCCAGCAGTCAATCAAAGCGGGGGGTCACCGGGGAGCTGTTTTTT.